This TCR beta chain was recovered during a study of shared clonotypes between healthy human individuals. CD45RO-negative, CCR7-selected cells formed the naive CD8 fraction, which excluded terminally differentiated effector memory CD45RA+ cells. Methods used by the authors: Because ImmunoSEQ provided only junction sequences with no quality scores, the filtering differed. Produced via immunoSEQ multiplex PCR; TCRdb's table is partial and in-frame only. Clone size and the V and J calls come from that table; the DNA yielded D and trimming. The sample has roughly 890,000 clones; around 93% are singletons. V was shortened by 4 bases and J by 4 bases, with 25 bases between the two germline ends. Looked up from germline, CDR1 is SGDLS and CDR2 is YYNGEE. The CDR3 has 18 amino acids.

The sequence was collected from a man between 25 and 39 years old in good health. The J gene is TRBJ2-3, the V gene TRBV9; D is unclear. Sequencing was carried out using naive CD8+ T cells sorted from blood. This CDR3 is CASSLGLVDLSDADTQYF. CDR3 in DNA: TGTGCCAGCAGCCTGGGCCTTGTCGATCTGAGTGACGCAGATACGCAGTATTTT.